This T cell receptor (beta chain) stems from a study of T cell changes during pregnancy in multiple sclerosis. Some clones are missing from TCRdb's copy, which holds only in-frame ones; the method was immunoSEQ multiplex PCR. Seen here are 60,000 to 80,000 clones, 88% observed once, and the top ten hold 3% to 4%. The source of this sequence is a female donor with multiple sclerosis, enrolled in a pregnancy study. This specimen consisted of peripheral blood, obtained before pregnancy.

CDR3 sequence: CASSLRGYEQYF. CDR3 nucleotide sequence: TGTGCCAGCAGTTTACGGGGGTACGAGCAGTACTTC. V is TRBV6-1 and J is TRBJ2-7, with D possibly being TRBD2 (6 bases). Germline V gene sequence: CDR1 MNHNS, CDR2 SASEGT. V lost 5 bases and J 4 bases, leaving 9 bases between the germline ends. This CDR3 has 12 residues.